Below, one T cell receptor beta chain is given with its context. Its antigen is not yet known. Base quality data are lacking; no much larger clone is found one base away. This record comes from a study of siplizumab effects on memory and regulatory T cells (dated by TCRdb to the late 2010s). The study in broad terms: The effect of the anti-CD2 antibody siplizumab on alloreactive T-cell subsets was examined in allogeneic mixed lymphocyte reactions constructed from human PBMCs.

The paper's findings and limits, for the study overall: Because sequences below about 10^-5 frequency were poorly captured, only a minor fraction of alloreactive clones could be mapped to unstimulated subsets. Greater diversity appeared to be present in unstimulated naive T cells than in memory T cells, and a substantial contribution to the alloresponse seemed to be made by naive cells. Roughly 75-97% of proliferating CD4+ or CD8+ clones could not be assigned a naive or memory phenotype. The cumulative frequency of alloreactive sequences that could be traced back to unstimulated CD4+ memory T cells was significantly reduced by siplizumab. Whether proliferating Tregs from siplizumab cultures were suppressive was not functionally confirmed. Of the alloreactive CD4+ clones that could be mapped, the Treg-derived share averaged 68.8% with siplizumab compared with around 25% in control reactions.

CDR1 and CDR2, per the germline V gene (reference sequence), are LNHDA and SQIVND. The germline V and J ends show losses of 4 bases and 2 bases respectively, and no gene match explains 2 bases of the junction. Including cysteine and phenylalanine, the CDR3 has 13 amino acids. The CDR3 DNA has 39 bases and is translated from base 1. Sorted unstimulated T cells and proliferating T cells recovered from mixed lymphocyte reactions underwent TCRbeta CDR3 sequencing. Fresh whole blood from roughly 10 HLA-typed healthy donors was used to isolate PBMCs. Unstimulated CD4+ non-regulatory T cells were FACS-sorted to map the origin of alloreactive clones. The method behind the library was the immunoSEQ multiplex PCR assay. Each sample had roughly 100,000 TCR templates assayed by the deep sequencing platform. Genomic DNA extracted from sorted T cells was the material used for TCRbeta CDR3 sequencing. The source study handled its data this way. The R programming language was used for clonal analysis of TCRbeta CDR3 data. Alloreactive CD4+ and CD8+ clones were identified by comparing unstimulated samples to CFSE-low samples taken after the reaction. Alloreactive CD4+ clones were assigned to regulatory or non-regulatory origin by matching sequences to sorted unstimulated Treg and non-Treg repertoires. TCRdb took this table from immuneACCESS and kept in-frame rearrangements with V and J called. Such tables lack part of the clones; where checked against another copy, unresolved V genes explain under half of the gap, and the rest is unexplained. For V, J and clone size, that table is used; D and trimming come from the DNA. The sample profile shows about 120,000 clones; about 94% of them were found once. The ten top clones hold about 1.8% of the sample.

The sequence is built from TRBV19 and TRBJ2-7, and 7 junctional nucleotides match TRBD2. Sequencing input: non-Treg CD4+ T cells sorted from blood. The cell subset or site label, read with the paper, signifies: FACS-sorted unstimulated CD4+ non-regulatory T cells. The TCR was taken from a human donor in good health. The base sequence is TGTGCCAGTAGTAGGGGAGGGGCCTACGAGCAGTACTTC. This is translated as CASSRGGAYEQYF.